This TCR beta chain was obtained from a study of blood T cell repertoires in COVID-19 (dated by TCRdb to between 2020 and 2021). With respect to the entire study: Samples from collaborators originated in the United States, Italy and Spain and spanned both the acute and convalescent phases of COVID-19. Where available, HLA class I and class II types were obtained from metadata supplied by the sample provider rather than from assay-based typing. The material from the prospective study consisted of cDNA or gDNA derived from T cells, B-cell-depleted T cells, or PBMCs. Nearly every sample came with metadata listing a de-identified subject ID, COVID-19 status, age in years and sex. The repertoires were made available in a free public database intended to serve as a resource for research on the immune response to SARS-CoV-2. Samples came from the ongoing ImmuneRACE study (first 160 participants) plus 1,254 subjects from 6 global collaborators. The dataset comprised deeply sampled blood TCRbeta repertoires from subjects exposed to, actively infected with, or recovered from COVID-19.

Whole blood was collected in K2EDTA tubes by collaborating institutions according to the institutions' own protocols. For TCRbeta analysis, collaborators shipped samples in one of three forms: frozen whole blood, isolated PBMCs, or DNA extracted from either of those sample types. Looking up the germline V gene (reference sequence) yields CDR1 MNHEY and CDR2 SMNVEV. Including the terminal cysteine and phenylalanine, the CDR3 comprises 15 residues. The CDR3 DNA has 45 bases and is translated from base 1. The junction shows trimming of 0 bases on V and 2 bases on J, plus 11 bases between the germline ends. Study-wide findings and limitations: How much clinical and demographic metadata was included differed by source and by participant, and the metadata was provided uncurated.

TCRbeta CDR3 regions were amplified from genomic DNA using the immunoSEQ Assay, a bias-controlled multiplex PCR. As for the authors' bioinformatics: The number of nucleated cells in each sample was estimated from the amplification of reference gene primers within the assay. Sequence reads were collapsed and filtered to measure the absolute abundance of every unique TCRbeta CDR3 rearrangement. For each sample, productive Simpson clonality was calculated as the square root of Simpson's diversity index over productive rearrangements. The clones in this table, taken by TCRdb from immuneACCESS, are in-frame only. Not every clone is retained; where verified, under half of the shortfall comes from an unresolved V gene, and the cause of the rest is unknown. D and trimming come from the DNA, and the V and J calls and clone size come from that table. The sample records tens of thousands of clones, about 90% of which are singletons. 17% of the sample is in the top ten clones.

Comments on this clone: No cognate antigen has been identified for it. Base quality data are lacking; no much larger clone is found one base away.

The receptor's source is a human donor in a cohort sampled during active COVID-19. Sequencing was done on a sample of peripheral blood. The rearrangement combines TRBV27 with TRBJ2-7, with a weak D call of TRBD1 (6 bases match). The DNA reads TGTGCCAGCAGTTTATCGGGCAACAGGGCCTACGAGCAGTACTTC. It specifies CASSLSGNRAYEQYF.